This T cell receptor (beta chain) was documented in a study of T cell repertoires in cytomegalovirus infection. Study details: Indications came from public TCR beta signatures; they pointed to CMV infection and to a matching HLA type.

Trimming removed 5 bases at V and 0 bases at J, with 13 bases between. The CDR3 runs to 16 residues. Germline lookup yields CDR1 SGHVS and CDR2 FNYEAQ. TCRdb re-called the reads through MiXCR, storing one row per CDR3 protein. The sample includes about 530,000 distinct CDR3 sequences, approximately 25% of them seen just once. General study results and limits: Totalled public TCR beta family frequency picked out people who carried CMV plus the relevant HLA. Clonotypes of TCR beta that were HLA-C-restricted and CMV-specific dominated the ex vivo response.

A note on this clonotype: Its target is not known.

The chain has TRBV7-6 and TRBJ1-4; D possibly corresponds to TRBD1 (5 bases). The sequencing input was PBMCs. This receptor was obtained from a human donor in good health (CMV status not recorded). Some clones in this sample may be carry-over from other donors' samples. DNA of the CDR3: TGTGCCAGCAGCCCTGTGAGGGGATCAACTAATGAAAAACTGTTTTTT. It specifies CASSPVRGSTNEKLFF.